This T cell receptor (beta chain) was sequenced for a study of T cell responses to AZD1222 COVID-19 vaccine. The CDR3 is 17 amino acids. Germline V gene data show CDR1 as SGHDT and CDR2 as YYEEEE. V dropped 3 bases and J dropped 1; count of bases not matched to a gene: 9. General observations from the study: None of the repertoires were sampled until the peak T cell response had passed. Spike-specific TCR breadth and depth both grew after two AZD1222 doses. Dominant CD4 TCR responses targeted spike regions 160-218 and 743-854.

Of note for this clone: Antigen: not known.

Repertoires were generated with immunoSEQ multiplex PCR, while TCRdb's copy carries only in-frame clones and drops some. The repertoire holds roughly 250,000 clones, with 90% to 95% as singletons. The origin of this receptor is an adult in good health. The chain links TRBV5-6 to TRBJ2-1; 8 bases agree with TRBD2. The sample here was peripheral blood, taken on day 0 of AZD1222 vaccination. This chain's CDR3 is CASSSSSGGTSYNEQFF. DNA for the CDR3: TGTGCCAGCAGCTCGTCGAGCGGGGGAACGTCCTACAATGAGCAGTTCTTC. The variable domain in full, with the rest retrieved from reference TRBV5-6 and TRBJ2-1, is DAGVTQSPTHLIKTRGQQVTLRCSPKSGHDTVSWYQQALGQGPQFIFQYYEEEERQRGNFPDRFSGHQFPNYSSELNVNALLLGDSALYLCASSSSSGGTSYNEQFFGPGTRLTVL.